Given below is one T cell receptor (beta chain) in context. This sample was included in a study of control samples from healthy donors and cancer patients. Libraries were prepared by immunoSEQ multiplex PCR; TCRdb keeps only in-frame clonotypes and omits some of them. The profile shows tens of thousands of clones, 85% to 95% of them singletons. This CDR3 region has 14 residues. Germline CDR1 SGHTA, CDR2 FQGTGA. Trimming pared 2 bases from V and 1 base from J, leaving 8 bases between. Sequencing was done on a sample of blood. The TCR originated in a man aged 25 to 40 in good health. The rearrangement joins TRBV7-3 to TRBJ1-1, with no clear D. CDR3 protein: CASSLGAANTEAFF. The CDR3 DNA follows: TGTGCCAGCAGCTTAGGTGCAGCGAACACTGAAGCTTTCTTT. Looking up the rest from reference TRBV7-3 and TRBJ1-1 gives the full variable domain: GAGVSQTPSNKVTEKGKYVELRCDPISGHTALYWYRQSLGQGPEFLIYFQGTGAADDSGLPNDRFFAVRPEGSVSTLKIQRTERGDSAVYLCASSLGAANTEAFFGQGTRLTVV.